Listed here are 15 T cell receptor beta chains from one sample, sequenced in a study of T cell responses to AZD1222 COVID-19 vaccine. Sequencing was performed with immunoSEQ multiplex PCR; in TCRdb, only in-frame clones are kept and a portion is missing. The data show about 150,000 clones, roughly nine tenths seen once. The material was peripheral blood, obtained on day 0 of MenACWY control vaccination. These receptors came from an adult in good health.

The rearrangement uses TRBV5-6 and TRBJ2-7; D may correspond to TRBD1 or TRBD2 (7 bases each). The ends were cut back, 4 bases at V and 6 bases at J, with 17 bases in the middle. Germline V lookup: CDR1 SGHDT, CDR2 YYEEEE. The CDR3 contains 14 residues. The CDR3 DNA follows: TGTGCCAGCAGCCGGCTCACAGGGGAGGGCGAGCAGTACGTC. Residues: CASSRLTGEGEQYV.

This clone was observed a single time. J is TRBJ1-5 and V is TRBV19, with D hard to call. CDR1 and CDR2 from the germline V gene are LNHDA and SQIVND (reference sequence). The CDR3 spans 14 residues. V lost 3 bases, J lost 1 base, and 7 bases lay in between. CDR3 DNA sequence: TGTGCCAGTAGTATCGAACAGAGCAATCAGCCCCAGCATTTT. This encodes CASSIEQSNQPQHF.

The V gene is TRBV5-8, the J gene TRBJ1-1, with D unclear. The CDR3 has 11 amino acids. CDR1 and CDR2 (germline): SGHTS, YDEGEE. V was trimmed by 1 base and J by 4 bases, leaving 2 bases between them. The CDR3 loop is CASSLITEAFF. The DNA of the CDR3 is TGTGCCAGCAGCTTGATCACTGAAGCTTTCTTT.

The chain employs TRBV6-4 and TRBJ2-7; D is uncertain. The CDR3 runs 15 residues. The germline CDR1 and CDR2 sequences are MRHNA and SNTAGT. Trimming removed 2 bases from V and 2 bases from J, with 13 bases in between. CDR3 sequence reads: CASSDGGTKAYEQYV. The CDR3 nucleotides are TGTGCCAGCAGTGACGGCGGCACAAAGGCCTACGAGCAGTACGTC.

This chain links TRBV2 with TRBJ2-1; D unclear. The V gene lost 8 bases and the J gene lost 6 bases, with 14 bases spanning the gap. CDR3 length equals 13 residues. CDR1 and CDR2 from the germline V gene are SNHLY and FYNNEI. As DNA, the CDR3 is TGTGCCAGCGGGTCCCTATACGGCAATGAGCAGTTCTTC. Translating gives CASGSLYGNEQFF.

This clone was seen ten or more times. The V gene is TRBV9, the J gene TRBJ2-2, with a tentative D call TRBD2 (6 bases). The V gene lost 3 bases and the J gene lost 6 bases, with 18 bases spanning the gap. The CDR3 sequence is 16 residues long. Germline V gives CDR1 SGDLS, CDR2 YYNGEE. The CDR3 DNA follows: TGTGCCAGCAGCGCGCGGGGAGGTACCGCCTCCGGGGAGCTGTTTTTT. Protein: CASSARGGTASGELFF.

This chain links TRBV2 with TRBJ1-2, with D tentatively TRBD1 (6 bases). The ends were cut back, 4 bases at V and 1 base at J, with 28 bases in the middle. The CDR3 is made up of 20 amino acids. Per the germline V gene, CDR1 is SNHLY and CDR2 is FYNNEI. The DNA of the CDR3 is TGTGCCAGCAGTGGATCTAGTATGGGGGGCCCCGTAGTACGTAACTATGGCTACACCTTC. This codes for CASSGSSMGGPVVRNYGYTF.

The rearrangement uses TRBV28 and TRBJ2-5, with a tentative D call TRBD2 (5 bases). V dropped 1 base and J dropped 2 bases, with 5 bases sitting between them. The CDR3 is made up of 13 amino acids. CDR1 and CDR2 from the germline V gene are MDHEN and SYDVKM. The CDR3 DNA sequence: TGTGCCAGCAGTTTATCGGGACAAGAGACCCAGTACTTC. It specifies CASSLSGQETQYF. The full variable domain, in which reference TRBV28 and TRBJ2-5 provide the parts outside the CDR3, is DVKVTQSSRYLVKRTGEKVFLECVQDMDHENMFWYRQDPGLGLRLIYFSYDVKMKEKGDIPEGYSVSREKKERFSLILESASTNQTSMYLCASSLSGQETQYFGPGTRLLVL.

The chain carries TRBV27 and TRBJ2-6; 7 bases fit TRBD2. The CDR3 runs 19 residues. V lost 7 bases, J lost 5 bases, and 20 bases stayed unmatched. Germline-derived CDR1 and CDR2 are MNHEY and SMNVEV (reference sequence). The CDR3 DNA reads as TGTGCCAGCACTCCGAGGAGGAGGGAGGGGTCCTTAAGGGCCAACGTCCTGACTTTC. Translation gives CASTPRRREGSLRANVLTF.

The chain uses TRBV5-1 and TRBJ2-3, with unresolved D. Trimming took 4 bases from V and 1 from J, leaving 13 bases between them. The CDR3 contains 15 residues. Germline-derived CDR1 and CDR2 are SGHRS and YFSETQ. In DNA, the CDR3 is TGCGCCAGCAGCCTCAGTATGGGCGGCACAGATACGCAGTATTTT. Encoded protein: CASSLSMGGTDTQYF. Together with reference TRBV5-1 and TRBJ2-3, the CDR3 gives the full variable domain: KAGVTQTPRYLIKTRGQQVTLSCSPISGHRSVSWYQQTPGQGLQFLFEYFSETQRNKGNFPGRFSGRQFSNSRSEMNVSTLELGDSALYLCASSLSMGGTDTQYFGPGTRLTVL.

This clone appeared once. The chain recombines TRBV29-1 with TRBJ2-7; 8 nucleotides line up with TRBD2. Germline CDR1 reads SQVTM; CDR2 reads ANQGSEA. The CDR3 sequence is 14 residues long. J gave up 0 bases and V 7 bases, and 8 bases lay outside the gene matches. CDR3 amino acids: CSGAGGGDSYEQYF. The CDR3 nucleotides read TGCAGCGGTGCCGGGGGGGGAGACTCCTACGAGCAGTACTTC.

This sequence joins TRBV10-1 and TRBJ2-3; TRBD1 agrees at 7 bases. This CDR3 is built from 19 residues. With 4 bases clipped from V and 2 bases from J, the junction kept 18 bases outside the gene matches. Germline-derived CDR1 and CDR2 are WNHNN and SYGVQD (reference sequence). The CDR3 nucleotides read TGCGCCAGCAGTGCTGGCGTGCCGGGTGAGACAGGGAACACAGATACGCAGTATTTT. Encoded protein: CASSAGVPGETGNTDTQYF.

This clone was seen a single time. V usage is TRBV19 and J usage is TRBJ2-5, with D tentatively TRBD1 (5 bases). CDR1 and CDR2 (germline): LNHDA, SQIVND (reference sequence). This CDR3 has 13 amino acids. V was cut by 5 bases and J by 4 bases, with 11 bases left in between. The DNA for the CDR3 is TGTGCCAGTAGTCCTGGGGCGGCAGAGACCCAGTACTTC. Its translation: CASSPGAAETQYF.

The V gene is TRBV10-2, the J gene TRBJ2-1; D gene unclear. The V end lost 6 bases, the J end lost 4 bases, and 16 bases lay between the germline ends. The CDR3 length is 15 residues. Germline lookup yields CDR1 WSHSY and CDR2 SAAADI. CDR3 DNA: TGCGCCAGCAGAAGAGCGCAGGCGGAATACAATGAGCAGTTCTTC. It encodes CASRRAQAEYNEQFF.

V and J are TRBV13 and TRBJ2-3; D call uncertain. Trimming stripped 6 bases from V and 2 bases from J, with 9 bases between. The CDR3 has 13 residues. Germline V gives CDR1 PRHDT, CDR2 FYEKMQ (reference sequence). In nucleotides, the CDR3 is TGTGCCAGCAGGGGCCGAAACACAGATACGCAGTATTTT. Its translation: CASRGRNTDTQYF.